The rows below give T cell receptor beta chains drawn from one sample of a study of T cell responses to AZD1222 COVID-19 vaccine. Here immunoSEQ multiplex PCR was the method, and the copy in TCRdb shows in-frame clones only, minus some. The data show about 130,000 clones, 90% to 95% seen once. The specimen was peripheral blood, collected 28 days after the second AZD1222 dose. The receptor set was obtained from an adult who received the AZD1222 COVID-19 vaccine. Both conserved end residues are part of each CDR3.

TRBV27,TRBJ1-5,CASSFGGSQPQHF
TRBV7-9,TRBJ2-5,CASSLMSGETQYF
TRBV10-1,TRBJ2-1,CASIRTPNEQFF
TRBV4-3,TRBJ1-1,CASSQIDARNTEAFF
TRBV18,TRBJ2-5,CASSPGLAGQETQYF
TRBV7-8,TRBJ2-4,CASSRTSPSGGDRGQLAKNIQYF
TRBV25-1,TRBJ2-7,CASSFNLGILGAYEQYF
TRBV23-1,TRBJ2-7,CASSRGGEQYF
TRBV4-1,TRBJ2-7,CASSLDRGRVYEQYF
TRBV27,TRBJ2-2,CASSLYPPGYISGELFF
TRBV4-3,TRBJ1-3,CASSQHTGASGNTIYF
TRBV29-1,TRBJ1-2,CSVVGDRRHTF
TRBV10-3,TRBJ2-7,CRTEGFICCEQYF
TRBV11-3,TRBJ1-3,CASSTIGNTIYF
TRBV6-5,TRBJ1-5,CASRGETGFGQPQHF
TRBV30,TRBJ2-7,CAWISGGATYEQYF
TRBV2,TRBJ1-1,CASSDRGRINTEAFF
TRBV2,TRBJ2-7,CASRPSGTGDEQYF
TRBV5-1,TRBJ2-1,CASSLGQGNNEQFF
TRBV12-3/TRBV12-4,TRBJ1-1,CASSLVGQVEAFF
TRBV4-1,TRBJ2-3,CASSQDMSRDTQYF
TRBV24-1,TRBJ2-1,CATSEGGRFNEQFF
TRBV6-5,TRBJ1-1,CASSYSIVGNTEAFF
TRBV6-2/TRBV6-3,TRBJ1-2,CASSYGGPINYGYTF
TRBV6-5,TRBJ1-2,CASSYGEGVYGYTF
TRBV30,TRBJ1-6,CAWRPGGFTWAF
TRBV19,TRBJ1-2,CASSIFRDRGYGYGYTF
TRBV4-1,TRBJ2-1,CASSQAPGYNEQFF
TRBV18,TRBJ2-5,CASSPPQGTGTQYF
TRBV27,TRBJ2-7,CASRDYEQYF
TRBV19,TRBJ2-7,CASSMVTQSEQYF
TRBV7-9,TRBJ1-6,CASSLGQGAPGSPLHF
TRBV20-1,TRBJ2-1,CSAKGNEQFF
TRBV21-1,TRBJ2-6,CASSKVRGGAERTGANVLTF
TRBV6-5,TRBJ2-1,CASEWQARGEQFF
TRBV19,TRBJ1-2,CASATGRWGYTF
TRBV7-2,TRBJ1-3,CASSETGDSGNTIYF
TRBV7-2,TRBJ1-2,CASSLQGINYGYTF
TRBV30,TRBJ1-2,CAWSVSSYGYTF
TRBV4-3,TRBJ2-2,CASSQEGGPAGELFF
TRBV6-2/TRBV6-3,TRBJ1-6,CASSYSYNSPLHF
TRBV2,TRBJ2-1,CASSEYGGGAYNEQFF
TRBV29-1,TRBJ2-7,CSVETADYEQYF
TRBV6-5,TRBJ1-1,CASTLFGTANTEAFF
TRBV5-1,TRBJ2-3,CATRLVATDTQYF
TRBV9,TRBJ2-3,CASSIRGAGTDTQYF
TRBV7-2,TRBJ1-6,CASSFEGSSYNSPLHF
TRBV4-3,TRBJ2-5,CASSQDRSAVQETQYF
TRBV3-1/TRBV3-2,TRBJ1-5,CASSQDSRGNQPQHF
TRBV5-1,TRBJ1-5,CASSLGPVTSNQPQHF
TRBV5-1,TRBJ2-1,CASSLDRGTGDNEQFF
TRBV12-5,TRBJ2-7,CASGLTLGWGHEQYF
TRBV9,TRBJ2-2,CASSVGASGGAGTGELFF
TRBV19,TRBJ1-1,CASTPGGGGTEAFF
TRBV30,TRBJ2-1,CAWDSYNEQFF
TRBV25-1,TRBJ2-2,CASSEFDTGELFF
TRBV7-3,TRBJ2-3,CASSLIGGGGTDTQYF